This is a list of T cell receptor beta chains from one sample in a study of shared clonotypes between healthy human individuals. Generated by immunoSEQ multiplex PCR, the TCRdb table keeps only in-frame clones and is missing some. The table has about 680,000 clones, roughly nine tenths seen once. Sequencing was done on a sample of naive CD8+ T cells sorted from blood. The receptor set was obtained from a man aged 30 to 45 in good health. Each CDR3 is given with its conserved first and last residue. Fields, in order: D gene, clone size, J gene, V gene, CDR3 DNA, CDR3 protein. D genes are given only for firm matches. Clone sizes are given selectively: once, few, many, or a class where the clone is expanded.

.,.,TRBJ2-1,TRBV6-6,TGTGCCAGCAGCGGTGATGAGCAGTTCTTC,CASSGDEQFF
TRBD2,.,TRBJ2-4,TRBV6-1,TGTGCCAGCAGTGAAGCCATCTCAGCGGGAGCTACGGTAGGGGACATTCAGTACTTC,CASSEAISAGATVGDIQYF
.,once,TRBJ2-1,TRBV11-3,TGTGCCAGCAGTGGGAGAGGGCACAATGAGCAGTTCTTC,CASSGRGHNEQFF
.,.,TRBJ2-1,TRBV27,TGTGCCAGCAGTCTCCTGAGCGGTAGCTCCTACAATGAGCAGTTCTTC,CASSLLSGSSYNEQFF
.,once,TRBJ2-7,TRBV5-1,TGCGCCAGCAGCCCAGGCTCAGGGGCCTACGAGCAGTACTTC,CASSPGSGAYEQYF
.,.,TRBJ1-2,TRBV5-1,TGCGCCAGCAGCCAAGCCAGGTCAGGGGAGGACTATGGCTACACCTTC,CASSQARSGEDYGYTF
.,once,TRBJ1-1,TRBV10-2,TGCGCCAGCAGTGAGTCTCGGGGGGACACTGAAGCTTTCTTT,CASSESRGDTEAFF
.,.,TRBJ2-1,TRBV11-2,TGTGCCAGCAGCTTAGAAGTATTAGCGGACAATGAGCAGTTCTTC,CASSLEVLADNEQFF
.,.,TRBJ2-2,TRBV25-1,TGTGCCAGCAGTGAACACGGAGCGAACACCGGGGAGCTGTTTTTT,CASSEHGANTGELFF
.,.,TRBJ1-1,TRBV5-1,TGCGCCAGCAGCACCAACAGGGTTAGTATGGGGAACACTGAAGCTTTCTTT,CASSTNRVSMGNTEAFF
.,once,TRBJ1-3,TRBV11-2,TGTGCCAGCAGCTCGGACTTCCTCTCTGGAAACACCATATATTTT,CASSSDFLSGNTIYF
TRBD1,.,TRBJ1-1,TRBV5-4,TGTGCCAGCAGCCGTGGGTTTGGACAGGAGAACACTGAAGCTTTCTTT,CASSRGFGQENTEAFF
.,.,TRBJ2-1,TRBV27,TGTGCCAGCAGTTTAAGGCCGATGTTATACTCCTACAATGAGCAGTTCTTC,CASSLRPMLYSYNEQFF
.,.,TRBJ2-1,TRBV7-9,TGTGCCAGCAGCTTGGGAGGGGGCCAGGGCAATGAGCAGTTCTTC,CASSLGGGQGNEQFF
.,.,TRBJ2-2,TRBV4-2,TGTGCCAGCAGCTCCGAGGAGATGCTGTGGACCGGGGAGCTGTTTTTT,CASSSEEMLWTGELFF
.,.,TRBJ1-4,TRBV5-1,TGCGCCAGCAGCTTCAGGGGTTCGACTAATGAAAAACTGTTTTTT,CASSFRGSTNEKLFF
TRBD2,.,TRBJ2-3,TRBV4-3,TGCGCCAGCAGCCAAGAGGGCGGGAGTCCAGATACGCAGTATTTT,CASSQEGGSPDTQYF
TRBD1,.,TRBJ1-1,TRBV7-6,TGTGCCAGCAGCTCGACAGGGGCCACTGAAGCTTTCTTT,CASSSTGATEAFF
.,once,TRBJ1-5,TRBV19,TGTGCCAGTAGTATAAATGAAAGGAGCAATCAGCCCCAGCATTTT,CASSINERSNQPQHF
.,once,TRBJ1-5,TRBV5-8,TGTGCCAGCAGGGGCCGGGGCCATACCTATAGCAATCAGCCCCAGCATTTT,CASRGRGHTYSNQPQHF
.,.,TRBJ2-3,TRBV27,TGTGCCAGCAGTTTCTTAGGTGGGGGCGCAGATACGCAGTATTTT,CASSFLGGGADTQYF
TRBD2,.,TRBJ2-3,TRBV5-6,TGTGCCAGCAGCTGGTATCTAGCGGGAGTGACAGATACGCAGTATTTT,CASSWYLAGVTDTQYF
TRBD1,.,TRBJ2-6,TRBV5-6,TGTGCCAGCAGCGAACCCGGGACAGTAGGGCCCGCTGGGGCCAACGTCCTGACTTTC,CASSEPGTVGPAGANVLTF
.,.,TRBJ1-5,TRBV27,TGTGCCAGCAGCTCAACAGGGTGGAATCAGCCCCAGCATTTT,CASSSTGWNQPQHF
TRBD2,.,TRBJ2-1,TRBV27,TGTGCCAGCAGCGGACTAGCGGGACGCAATGAGCAGTTCTTC,CASSGLAGRNEQFF
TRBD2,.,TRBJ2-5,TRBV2,TGTGCCAGCAGTAGTATTGGGACTAGCGTTCGAGAGACCCAGTACTTC,CASSSIGTSVRETQYF
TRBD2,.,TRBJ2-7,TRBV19,TGTGCCAGTAGTATATCCCCAAGACTAGCGGGAGTCGGCGAGCAGTACTTC,CASSISPRLAGVGEQYF
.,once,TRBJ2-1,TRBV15,TGTGCCACCAGCTTCCGGCCACCGGTAGGAAATGAGCAGTTCTTC,CATSFRPPVGNEQFF
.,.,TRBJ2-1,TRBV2,TGTGCCAGCAGTGAAGCGGGGGGAGTCGACAATGAGCAGTTCTTC,CASSEAGGVDNEQFF
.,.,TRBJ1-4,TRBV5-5,TGTGCCAGCAGCTTGAGAGGCTTCCCTACAACTAATGAAAAACTGTTTTTT,CASSLRGFPTTNEKLFF
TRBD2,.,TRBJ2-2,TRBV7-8,TGTGCCAGCAGCCAAGGGACTAGCGGGACGTACACCGGGGAGCTGTTTTTT,CASSQGTSGTYTGELFF
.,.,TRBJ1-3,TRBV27,TGTGCCAGCAGTCAGGGGCCTGGAAACACCATATATTTT,CASSQGPGNTIYF
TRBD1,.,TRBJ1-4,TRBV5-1,TGCGCCAGCCATTCCGGGACAGGACTTAATGAAAAACTGTTTTTT,CASHSGTGLNEKLFF
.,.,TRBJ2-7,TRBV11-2,TGTGCCAGCAGCTCCGGGGCAGCCTACGAGCAGTACTTC,CASSSGAAYEQYF
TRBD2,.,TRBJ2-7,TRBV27,TGTGCCAGCAGTTCCGGGAGGGCCAGCTTCGAGCAGTACTTC,CASSSGRASFEQYF
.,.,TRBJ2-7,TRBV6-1,TGTGCCAGCAGGTTCGGGAACACGCACTCCTACGAGCAGTACTTC,CASRFGNTHSYEQYF
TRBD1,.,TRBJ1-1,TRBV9,TGTGCCAGCACCGCAGGGGGTATGAACACTGAAGCTTTCTTT,CASTAGGMNTEAFF
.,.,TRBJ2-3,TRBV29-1,TGCAGCGTTGAATCAATAGTTGAGCTTAAGAGCACAGATACGCAGTATTTT,CSVESIVELKSTDTQYF
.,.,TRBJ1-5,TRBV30,TGTGCCTGGAGTGTACTTGTCGGTTGCCAGCCCCAGCATTTT,CAWSVLVGCQPQHF
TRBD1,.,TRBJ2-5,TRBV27,TGTGCCAGCAGTATCATGGGACAGGGGTTAGGGGAGACCCAGTACTTC,CASSIMGQGLGETQYF
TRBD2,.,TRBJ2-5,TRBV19,TGTGCCAGTGGGAGGGGAGTAACCTACCAAGAGACCCAGTACTTC,CASGRGVTYQETQYF
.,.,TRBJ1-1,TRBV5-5,TGTGCCAGCAGCCAGGACAGTGTTGAAGCTTTCTTT,CASSQDSVEAFF
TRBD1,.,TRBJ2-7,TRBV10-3,TGTGCCATCAGTGAACGGGACAGGGGCACCTACGAGCAGTACTTC,CAISERDRGTYEQYF
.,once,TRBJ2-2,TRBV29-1,TGCAGCGCCGCCGAGAGCAGCACCGGGGAGCTGTTTTTT,CSAAESSTGELFF
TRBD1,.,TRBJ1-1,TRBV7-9,TGTGCCAGCAGCCCGGACAGGGGAAGTCGGTATAGAGACACTGAAGCTTTCTTT,CASSPDRGSRYRDTEAFF
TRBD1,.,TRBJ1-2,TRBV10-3,TGTGCCAGCAGGGGGGGAGACTATGGCTACACCTTC,CASRGGDYGYTF
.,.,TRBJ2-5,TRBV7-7,TGTGCTAGCAGCTTAGTGGGGGGCGAGGGGGAGACCCAGTACTTC,CASSLVGGEGETQYF
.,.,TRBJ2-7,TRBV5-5,TGTGCCAGCAGCAGGGGGGGTGCCTACGAGCAGTACTTC,CASSRGGAYEQYF
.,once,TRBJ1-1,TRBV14,TGTGCCAGCAGCCAAGTTGTAGGGAACACTGAAGCTTTCTTT,CASSQVVGNTEAFF
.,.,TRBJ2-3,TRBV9,TGTGCCAGCAGCAGCATCACAGGCTCTCTTGCAGATACGCAGTATTTT,CASSSITGSLADTQYF
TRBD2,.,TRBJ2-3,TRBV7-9,TGTGCCAGCAGCCACCCCGGGGGGATTAGCACAGATACGCAGTATTTT,CASSHPGGISTDTQYF
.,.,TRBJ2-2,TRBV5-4,TGTGCCAGCAGCTTGGGGCGGGATGGTGCCGGGGAGCTGTTTTTT,CASSLGRDGAGELFF
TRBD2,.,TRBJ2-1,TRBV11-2,TGTGCCAGCAGCTTGGGACTAGCGGGTTACAATGAGCAGTTCTTC,CASSLGLAGYNEQFF